A single T cell receptor (beta chain) is shown here with its context. Its antigen is undetermined. The V end was cut by 1 base, the J end by 15 bases, with 16 bases between. The CDR3 loop spans 13 amino acids. Germline loops: CDR1 SGHAT, CDR2 FQNNGV. This specimen comes from a study of cytomegalovirus exposure and HLA in healthy donors. Overall study findings and caveats: The authors enumerated under 200 TCR beta chains as linked to cytomegalovirus. Published work reported that the classifier diagnosed cytomegalovirus status with high specificity and sensitivity.

Sequenced by immunoSEQ multiplex PCR; TCRdb stores in-frame clones only, minus some. The table has 150,000 to 200,000 clones, about 89% seen once; the top ten hold less than 9.5%. The study drew the donors from its approximately 110-subject validation cohort, separate from the approximately 700-subject first cohort. The sequenced sample was PBMCs. This TCR came from a man aged 30 to 45 in good health and CMV-seropositive. V usage is TRBV11-2 and J usage is TRBJ1-5; possibly TRBD1 for D (6 bases). The DNA of the CDR3 is TGTGCCAGCAGCTTAGGGCCGGGACACGATAGGCATTTT. It codes for CASSLGPGHDRHF.